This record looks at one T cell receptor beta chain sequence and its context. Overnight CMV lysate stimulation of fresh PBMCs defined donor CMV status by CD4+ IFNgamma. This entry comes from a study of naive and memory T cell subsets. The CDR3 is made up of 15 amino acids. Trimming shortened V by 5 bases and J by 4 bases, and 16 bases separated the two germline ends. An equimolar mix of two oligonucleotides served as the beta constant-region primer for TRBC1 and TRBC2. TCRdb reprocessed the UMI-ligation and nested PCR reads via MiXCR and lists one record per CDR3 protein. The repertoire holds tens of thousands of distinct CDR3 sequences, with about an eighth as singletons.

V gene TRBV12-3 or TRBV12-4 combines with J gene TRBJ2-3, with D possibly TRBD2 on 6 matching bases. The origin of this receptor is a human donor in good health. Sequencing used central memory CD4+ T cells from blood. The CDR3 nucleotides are TGTGCCAGCAGTCCCCGGGAGCGGACTTCAGATACGCAGTATTTT. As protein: CASSPRERTSDTQYF.